This T cell receptor beta chain is drawn from a study of CD8 T cells in ankylosing spondylitis. This clonotype was found many times. Its antigen is not known. The germline V gene encodes CDR1 DFQATT and CDR2 SNEGSKA (reference sequence). Deletions cut 6 bases from V and 1 base from J, with 9 bases between. This CDR3 is built from 12 residues. Findings and caveats of the study: According to the report, clones linked to the disease were significantly enriched in matched synovial fluid samples taken from ankylosing spondylitis patients. A TCR beta motif of under 10 highly homologous variants appeared characteristic of ankylosing spondylitis blood.

Quantitative 5'-RACE with molecular barcodes was used to make the TCR beta libraries. Each CDR3 protein gets one entry after TCRdb re-called the 5' RACE reads with MiXCR. The sample includes around 94,000 distinct CDR3 sequences, about 8.1% of them seen just once. The sample comprised blood, either unsorted or a sorted T cell fraction (not recorded which). This chain uses TRBV20-1 with TRBJ1-1; tentative D call: TRBD1 (5 bases). The clonotype was recovered from a male donor with ankylosing spondylitis. CDR3 region: CSAVDRNTEAFF. The CDR3 DNA sequence: TGCAGTGCCGTAGACAGGAACACTGAAGCTTTCTTT.